These 20 T cell receptor beta chains were sequenced from one sample in a study of T cell repertoires in cytomegalovirus infection. Each CDR3 protein gets one entry after TCRdb re-called the reads with MiXCR. Of a few hundred thousand distinct CDR3 sequences listed, about a sixth are singletons. The sequencing input was PBMCs. The receptor source for this set is a human donor in good health (CMV status not recorded). Some clones in this sample may be carry-over from other donors' samples.

The V gene is TRBV12-3 or TRBV12-4, the J gene TRBJ2-2; TRBD2 is a possible D gene (6 bases). V was cut by 7 bases and J by 5 bases, with 20 bases left in between. The CDR3 totals 16 residues. CDR3 region: CASTKTGSRLTGELFF. In nucleotides, the CDR3 is TGTGCCAGCACCAAAACCGGGAGTCGTCTTACCGGGGAGCTGTTTTTT.

This clonotype came up a few times. The CDR3 DNA reads TGTGCCAGCAGGGGGAGTGGGGCCCTGGGGCACAATGAGCAGTTCTTC. As protein: CASRGSGALGHNEQFF. The genes are TRBV28 and TRBJ2-1; D possibly uses TRBD1 or TRBD2 (5 bases each). The CDR3 runs 16 residues. The germline V gene has CDR1 MDHEN and CDR2 SYDVKM. V lost 6 bases and J 5 bases, leaving 20 bases between the germline ends.

This clonotype has ten or more counts. The J gene is TRBJ2-7, the V gene TRBV4-1; TRBD1 agrees at 9 bases. Germline trimming cut 3 bases from V and 5 bases from J; bases unmatched to any gene: 8. This CDR3 has 15 amino acids. Germline V gene lookup returns CDR1 MGHRA and CDR2 YSYEKL. This CDR3 is CASSHSGTGLDEQYF. Here the CDR3 DNA reads TGCGCCAGCAGCCATTCGGGGACAGGGCTGGACGAGCAGTACTTC.

This clonotype has ten or more counts. The chain recombines TRBV7-9 with TRBJ1-3; a possible D gene is TRBD1 (5 bases). Germline lookup yields CDR1 SEHNR and CDR2 FQNEAQ (reference sequence). The ends were cut back, 2 bases at V and 0 bases at J, with 11 bases in the middle. The CDR3 runs 16 residues. For the CDR3, the DNA is TGTGCCAGCAGCTTAAGACAGTCCTACTCTGGAAACACCATATATTTT. This translates into CASSLRQSYSGNTIYF.

The V and J genes are TRBV28 and TRBJ2-7; D unresolved. In germline, CDR1 is MDHEN, CDR2 SYDVKM. The CDR3 has 19 residues. Trimming removed 1 base from V and 0 bases from J, with 22 bases in between. The CDR3 loop is CASSLSSWPPGLNSYEQYF. The DNA for the CDR3 is TGTGCCAGCAGTTTATCTTCGTGGCCCCCGGGTTTAAACTCCTACGAGCAGTACTTC.

This clonotype was counted a few times. The J gene is TRBJ2-5, the V gene TRBV28, with 15 bases identical to TRBD2. The V gene end was trimmed by 3 bases and the J gene end by 5 bases; junction bases not matched to a gene: 7. The germline gives CDR1 MDHEN, CDR2 SYDVKM. The CDR3 has 17 residues. The CDR3 spells CASSFSGLAGGVETQYF. In DNA, the CDR3 is TGTGCCAGCAGTTTCTCCGGACTAGCGGGGGGGGTTGAGACCCAGTACTTC. The variable domain in full, completed from reference TRBV28 and TRBJ2-5, reads DVKVTQSSRYLVKRTGEKVFLECVQDMDHENMFWYRQDPGLGLRLIYFSYDVKMKEKGDIPEGYSVSREKKERFSLILESASTNQTSMYLCASSFSGLAGGVETQYFGPGTRLLVL.

The V call is TRBV20-1, the J call TRBJ1-5, with D perhaps matching TRBD1 (5 bases). Germline V gene data show CDR1 as DFQATT and CDR2 as SNEGSKA (reference sequence). Between the trimmed V and J ends, which lost 6 bases and 1 base, there was a span of 10 bases. This CDR3 is built from 13 residues. CDR3 region: CSALGASNQPQHF. The CDR3 DNA reads as TGCAGTGCCCTCGGGGCCAGCAATCAGCCCCAGCATTTT.

This clonotype occurred many times. The gene calls are TRBV6-8 and TRBJ2-7; D unresolved. CDR1 MNHGY and CDR2 SAAAGT come from the germline V gene. Trimming took off 1 base at V and 2 bases at J, with 15 bases between the two ends. This CDR3 contains 16 residues. The CDR3, as DNA: TGTGCCAGCAGTTACTATCGTAGCCTCCCCCCCTACGAGCAGTACTTC. Its protein product is CASSYYRSLPPYEQYF.

The chain carries TRBV12-3 or TRBV12-4 and TRBJ2-7; tentative D call: TRBD1 (6 bases). The CDR3 runs 15 residues. Trimming cost V 3 bases and J 3 bases, with 15 bases left between them. In DNA form, the CDR3 reads TGTGCCAGCAGTTTTGGTCCGGACAGTTTCTACGAGCAGTACTTC. This translates into CASSFGPDSFYEQYF.

The chain links TRBV4-2 to TRBJ1-6; TRBD1 aligns across 8 bases. Germline CDR1 and CDR2: LGHNA and YNFKEQ. The CDR3 loop spans 17 amino acids. The junction had 7 bases not matched to a gene; V was cut back by 0 bases and J by 6 bases. CDR3 nucleotides: TGTGCCAGCAGCCAAGATCTGAGAGACAGGGGTAATTCACCCCTCCACTTT. This encodes CASSQDLRDRGNSPLHF.

This clonotype was picked up many times. CDR3 nucleotide sequence: TGTGCCAGCAGCTTAGCTCGGCGGGGGGGCGGCGCAGATACGCAGTATTTT. It specifies CASSLARRGGGADTQYF. This chain links TRBV7-8 with TRBJ2-3; 9 bases are a match to TRBD2. CDR1 SGHVS and CDR2 FQNEAQ come from the germline V gene. The CDR3 totals 17 residues. J gave up 4 bases and V 0 bases, and 8 bases lay outside the gene matches.

This clonotype was seen a handful of times. V is TRBV25-1 and J is TRBJ2-3; maybe TRBD1 (6 bases). The germline V gene encodes CDR1 MGHDK and CDR2 SYGVNS. The CDR3 covers 15 residues. V was cut by 3 bases and J by 2 bases, with 12 bases left in between. In nucleotides, the CDR3 is TGTGCCAGCAGTGAGGGGGACACGTACACAGATACGCAGTATTTT. Translation gives CASSEGDTYTDTQYF.

This clonotype came up many times. The chain uses TRBV10-3 and TRBJ2-7; unclear D gene. The CDR3 is 13 residues long. The V end was cut by 10 bases, the J end by 1 base, with 14 bases between. The germline V gene encodes CDR1 ENHRY and CDR2 SYGVKD. CDR3 sequence reads: CATQTQSSYEQYF. The CDR3 DNA reads TGTGCCACCCAAACACAGAGTTCCTACGAGCAGTACTTC.

The V gene is TRBV20-1, the J gene TRBJ1-5; D gene uncertain. V was cut by 4 bases and J by 9 bases, with 25 bases left in between. The CDR3 loop spans 16 amino acids. CDR1 and CDR2 from the germline V gene are DFQATT and SNEGSKA (reference sequence). CDR3 region: CSAIRQTEGTIRPQHF. In DNA form, the CDR3 reads TGCAGTGCTATAAGACAAACCGAGGGAACGATTCGGCCCCAGCATTTT.

This clonotype has only a few counts. This chain links TRBV28 with TRBJ2-1; maybe TRBD2 (6 bases). V was cut by 3 bases and J by 6 bases, with 15 bases left in between. CDR1 and CDR2 from the germline V gene are MDHEN and SYDVKM. The CDR3 totals 15 residues. The CDR3 bases are TGTGCCAGCAGTTTGGCCGGGGGTCCCCCCAATGAGCAGTTCTTC. It specifies CASSLAGGPPNEQFF. Supplemented by reference TRBV28 and TRBJ2-1, the full variable domain reads DVKVTQSSRYLVKRTGEKVFLECVQDMDHENMFWYRQDPGLGLRLIYFSYDVKMKEKGDIPEGYSVSREKKERFSLILESASTNQTSMYLCASSLAGGPPNEQFFGPGTRLTVL.

The table lists this clonotype with a few counts. This chain uses TRBV4-1 with TRBJ1-5, with 10 bases that match TRBD1. Germline V gives CDR1 MGHRA, CDR2 YSYEKL. CDR3 length: 18 amino acids. Losses at the gene ends were 1 base for V and 0 bases for J; bases not matched to a gene: 6. The CDR3 sequence is CASSQVDRGKSSNQPQHF. For the CDR3, the DNA is TGCGCCAGCAGCCAAGTGGACAGGGGGAAGAGTAGCAATCAGCCCCAGCATTTT.

This clonotype was counted ten times or more. This chain connects TRBV7-8 to TRBJ2-1; 9 positions match TRBD2. The CDR3 is made up of 14 amino acids. V lost 4 bases and J lost 10; bases outside the gene matches: 8. The germline gives CDR1 SGHVS, CDR2 FQNEAQ. The CDR3, as DNA: TGTGCCAGCAGCTCCGGCGGGGGGGCACAGGAGCAGTTCTTC. Its translation is CASSSGGGAQEQFF. The full variable domain, its missing parts supplied by reference TRBV7-8 and TRBJ2-1, is GAGVSQSPRYKVAKRGQDVALRCDPISGHVSLFWYQQALGQGPEFLTYFQNEAQLDKSGLPSDRFFAERPEGSVSTLKIQRTQQEDSAVYLCASSSGGGAQEQFFGPGTRLTVL.

In this sample, this clonotype turned up many times. This rearrangement joins TRBV7-2 to TRBJ1-5; D may be TRBD1 (6 bases). The CDR3 contains 17 residues. The V end lost 2 bases, the J end lost 9 bases, and 23 bases lay between the germline ends. Germline V gives CDR1 SGHTA, CDR2 FQGNSA. The CDR3 DNA sequence: TGTGCCAGCAGCTTAAGTACAGGGTCCGTGCAATCGGCGCCCCAGCATTTT. Its translation is CASSLSTGSVQSAPQHF.

This chain connects TRBV12-3 or TRBV12-4 to TRBJ1-5; D remains unclear. V was pared by 3 bases and J by 6 bases, with 12 bases between. This CDR3 spans 14 amino acids. The CDR3 nucleotides read TGTGCCAGCAGTTTTGGTGGAAAGGGTCAGCCCCAGCATTTT. As protein: CASSFGGKGQPQHF.

This rearrangement joins TRBV20-1 to TRBJ2-1; 7 bases are shared with TRBD1. The junction had 3 bases not matched to a gene; V was cut back by 1 base and J by 3 bases. The length of the CDR3 is 14 residues. Germline CDR1 and CDR2: DFQATT and SNEGSKA (reference sequence). The CDR3 DNA is TGCAGTGCTAGAGGGGGACAGAACTACAATGAGCAGTTCTTC. Translated: CSARGGQNYNEQFF.